The rows below give T cell receptor beta chains drawn from one sample of a study of T-cell reconstitution after alpha-beta-depleted transplantation in children. TCRdb independently ran MiXCR on the PCR reads; one entry per CDR3 protein. The profile covers 70,000 to 100,000 distinct CDR3 sequences, with more than 9% appearing a single time and approximately 14% taken by the ten largest. The input for sequencing was PBMCs from the stem cell graft donor, taken from the stem cell graft. Every receptor here comes from a human donor who donated a stem cell graft to a child with inherited bone marrow failure. Both conserved end residues are part of each CDR3. A D gene is named only where the DNA matches it firmly. Some rows have no size entry. The others give once, few or many, or a class for an expanded clone.

.	TRBV4-3	many	TRBJ2-5	CASSQGRGTETQYF	TGCGCCAGCAGCCAGGGGAGGGGGACAGAGACCCAGTACTTC
.	TRBV20-1	many	TRBJ1-1	CSARDPGRNTEAFF	TGCAGTGCTAGAGATCCAGGGAGAAACACTGAAGCTTTCTTT
.	TRBV5-1	many	TRBJ2-1	CASSGSSYNEQFF	TGCGCCAGCAGCGGGAGCAGTTACAATGAGCAGTTCTTC
.	TRBV19	once	TRBJ2-1	CASRMGGQGNEQFF	TGTGCCAGTCGGATGGGGGGCCAGGGCAATGAGCAGTTCTTC
.	TRBV7-2	few	TRBJ2-3	CASSLRSGGTDTQYF	TGTGCCAGCAGCTTAAGAAGCGGAGGCACAGATACGCAGTATTTT
.	TRBV7-2	many	TRBJ2-6	CASSIRGIQANVLTF	TGTGCCAGCAGCATCCGCGGCATCCAGGCCAACGTCCTGACTTTC
TRBD2	TRBV10-3	many	TRBJ2-3	CAISAGTSGTDTQYF	TGTGCCATCAGTGCCGGGACTAGCGGCACAGATACGCAGTATTTT
.	TRBV6-2/TRBV6-3	many	TRBJ1-5	CASSYSIGSRDAQPQHF	TGTGCCAGCAGTTACTCGATCGGCAGCAGGGATGCTCAGCCCCAGCATTTT
TRBD2	TRBV5-1	many	TRBJ2-7	CASSLEGGRGNEQYF	TGCGCCAGCAGCTTGGAAGGCGGGAGAGGGAATGAGCAGTACTTC
.	TRBV6-5	many	TRBJ2-3	CASSFGQNTDTQYF	TGTGCCAGCAGTTTCGGACAGAACACAGATACGCAGTATTTT
TRBD2	TRBV5-1	many	TRBJ2-7	CASSWEREKQYF	TGCGCCAGCAGCTGGGAGCGGGAGAAGCAGTACTTC
.	TRBV7-8	many	TRBJ2-7	CASSRHNDRKSDEQYF	TGTGCCAGCAGCCGACACAATGACAGAAAATCCGACGAGCAGTACTTC
.	TRBV7-2	many	TRBJ1-3	CASSLANGGGNTIYF	TGTGCCAGCAGCTTAGCGAACGGGGGGGGAAACACCATATATTTT
.	TRBV5-1	many	TRBJ1-1	CASSLGQDSYTEAFF	TGCGCCAGCAGCTTGGGCCAGGACAGTTACACTGAAGCTTTCTTT
.	TRBV7-9	many	TRBJ2-3	CASSLAWRAEGTDTQYF	TGTGCCAGCAGCTTGGCGTGGAGAGCGGAGGGCACAGATACGCAGTATTTT
.	TRBV5-1	many	TRBJ2-7	CASSLAGRGSFEQYF	TGCGCCAGCAGCTTGGCAGGCAGGGGCAGTTTCGAGCAGTACTTC
TRBD1	TRBV5-6	many	TRBJ2-2	CASSFIAGGGGELFF	TGTGCCAGCAGCTTTATCGCAGGGGGCGGCGGGGAGCTGTTTTTT
.	TRBV7-2	many	TRBJ1-1	CASSSDPRTEAFF	TGTGCCAGCAGCTCGGACCCCCGAACTGAAGCTTTCTTT
.	TRBV20-1	many	TRBJ2-2	CSAPHSGNTGELFF	TGCAGTGCTCCCCATAGCGGGAACACCGGGGAGCTGTTTTTT
.	TRBV7-9	many	TRBJ2-7	CASSLGPGLPAEQYF	TGTGCCAGCAGCTTAGGACCGGGACTTCCCGCCGAGCAGTACTTC
.	TRBV12-3/TRBV12-4	many	TRBJ2-5	CASSLSLYGTQYF	TGTGCCAGCAGTTTATCCCTTTATGGGACCCAGTACTTC
TRBD2	TRBV2	.	TRBJ2-5	CTRSLVGLAGDMGETQYF	TGTACCCGCAGTTTAGTGGGACTAGCGGGAGACATGGGGGAGACCCAGTACTTC
TRBD2	TRBV6-5	many	TRBJ2-3	CASRSGTSADTQYF	TGTGCCAGCAGGTCCGGGACTAGCGCAGATACGCAGTATTTT
TRBD2	TRBV7-3	many	TRBJ2-5	CASSLRTSAPGDQYF	TGTGCCAGCAGCCTCCGGACTAGCGCCCCCGGGGACCAGTACTTC
.	TRBV12-3/TRBV12-4	many	TRBJ2-7	CASRMIGEAYEQYF	TGTGCCAGCAGGATGATAGGGGAGGCCTACGAGCAGTACTTC
TRBD1	TRBV20-1	many	TRBJ1-4	CSASSGGTGIEKLFF	TGCAGTGCTAGTTCGGGGGGGACAGGGATCGAAAAACTGTTTTTT
.	TRBV5-6	.	TRBJ2-2	CASSLVYGIGELFF	TGTGCCAGCAGCTTGGTTTATGGAATCGGGGAGCTGTTTTTT
TRBD1	TRBV5-1	many	TRBJ2-7	CASSWITGDEQYF	TGCGCCAGCAGCTGGATCACAGGGGACGAGCAGTACTTC
.	TRBV5-1	many	TRBJ2-1	CASSLSAQGEYEQFF	TGCGCCAGCAGCCTATCTGCTCAGGGAGAGTATGAGCAGTTCTTC
TRBD1	TRBV15	many	TRBJ2-3	CATSPRTGPDTQYF	TGTGCCACCAGCCCCCGGACAGGGCCAGATACGCAGTATTTT
.	TRBV5-1	many	TRBJ1-5	CASSLPFQPQHF	TGCGCCAGCAGCTTGCCCTTTCAGCCCCAGCATTTT
TRBD2	TRBV5-1	many	TRBJ2-1	CASSLRAGADNEQFF	TGCGCCAGCAGCTTGAGGGCGGGAGCAGACAATGAGCAGTTCTTC
TRBD1	TRBV12-3/TRBV12-4	many	TRBJ2-2	CASSFEGADTGELFF	TGTGCCAGCAGTTTCGAGGGGGCGGACACCGGGGAGCTGTTTTTT
TRBD1	TRBV5-1	many	TRBJ1-6	CASSPGGQVNSPLHF	TGCGCCAGCAGCCCCGGGGGACAGGTGAATTCACCCCTCCACTTT
TRBD1	TRBV29-1	many	TRBJ2-5	CSVTRQGKTQYF	TGCAGCGTTACTAGACAGGGAAAGACCCAGTACTTC
.	TRBV5-6	many	TRBJ2-7	CASTRTGNYEQYF	TGTGCCAGCACACGGACGGGTAACTACGAGCAGTACTTC
.	TRBV5-4	.	TRBJ1-1	CASSFDRGETEAFF	TGTGCCAGCAGCTTCGATAGGGGAGAGACTGAAGCTTTCTTT
TRBD2	TRBV7-8	many	TRBJ2-2	CASSPSGPNTGELFF	TGTGCCAGCAGCCCTAGCGGACCCAACACCGGGGAGCTGTTTTTT
TRBD2	TRBV5-1	many	TRBJ2-1	CASSLPLGGGPSEQFF	TGCGCCAGCAGCCTCCCCCTCGGGGGGGGGCCGAGTGAGCAGTTCTTC
TRBD1	TRBV2	many	TRBJ1-1	CASSADRLNTEAFF	TGTGCCAGCAGTGCGGACAGGTTGAACACTGAAGCTTTCTTT
.	TRBV20-1	few	TRBJ2-7	CSATRGVYEQYF	TGCAGTGCGACTAGGGGGGTCTACGAGCAGTACTTC
TRBD2	TRBV27	many	TRBJ2-5	CASSRGLAGPQETQYF	TGTGCCAGCAGCCGAGGACTAGCGGGGCCCCAAGAGACCCAGTACTTC
.	TRBV9	many	TRBJ1-3	CASSVDYSGSGNTIYF	TGTGCCAGCAGCGTAGATTACTCGGGCAGTGGAAACACCATATATTTT
.	TRBV4-1	many	TRBJ2-1	CASSQAPTKGNEQFF	TGCGCCAGCAGCCAAGCCCCGACGAAGGGCAATGAGCAGTTCTTC
.	TRBV5-4	many	TRBJ1-1	CASSLGQGSNTEAFF	TGTGCCAGCAGCTTGGGGCAGGGGTCGAACACTGAAGCTTTCTTT
.	TRBV5-1	many	TRBJ2-5	CASSLSLTETQYF	TGCGCCAGCAGCTTGAGCTTGACTGAGACCCAGTACTTC
TRBD1	TRBV20-1	many	TRBJ2-2	CSAHTGGESGELFF	TGCAGTGCCCATACAGGGGGCGAATCCGGGGAGCTGTTTTTT